Listed here are 8 T cell receptor beta chains from one sample, sequenced in a study of memory CD4+ T cells and cytomegalovirus serostatus (dated by TCRdb to between 2017 and 2020). A FACSAria II was used to sort memory CD4+ T cells, defined as single viable CD3+CD4+CD8-CD45RO+ cells. The library was obtained by the immunoSEQ multiplex PCR assay. TCRdb retrieved this table from immuneACCESS and kept in-frame rearrangements only. Not all clones are present; in checked studies, unresolved V genes account for under half, and no reason is known for the remainder. This sample is represented by roughly 76,000 clones; about 78% of them were singletons. The ten top clones hold about 2.5% of the sample. What was sequenced was memory CD4+ T cells from blood. These receptors were obtained from an adult in good health and CMV-seropositive.

V gene TRBV6-5 combines with J gene TRBJ1-1; 8 bases fit TRBD1. CDR1 MNHEY and CDR2 SVGAGI come from the germline V gene. Losses at the gene ends were 6 bases for V and 9 bases for J; bases not matched to a gene: 12. CDR3 length: 14 amino acids. The CDR3 nucleotides are TGTGCCAGCAGACCAGACAGGGGCCCCCCCAAAGCTTTCTTT. Its translation: CASRPDRGPPKAFF.

The chain carries TRBV19 and TRBJ1-1; possibly TRBD1 for D (5 bases). The V gene's germline CDR1 is LNHDA and CDR2 SQIVND (reference sequence). V was pared by 8 bases and J by 0 bases, with 13 bases between. CDR3 length: 14 residues. The CDR3 DNA sequence: TGTGCCAGTGGGACCAGGGAGGTGAACACTGAAGCTTTCTTT. Its translation: CASGTREVNTEAFF.

This rearrangement joins TRBV28 to TRBJ2-1, with TRBD2 matching 13 bases. This CDR3 region has 15 residues. The germline CDR1 and CDR2 sequences are MDHEN and SYDVKM. Trimming removed 6 bases from V and 10 bases from J; junction bases left unmatched: 9. The CDR3 loop is CASRITSGGAWEQFF. In DNA form, the CDR3 reads TGTGCCAGCAGGATAACTAGCGGGGGGGCGTGGGAGCAGTTCTTC. Complete variable domain (other parts from reference TRBV28 and TRBJ2-1): DVKVTQSSRYLVKRTGEKVFLECVQDMDHENMFWYRQDPGLGLRLIYFSYDVKMKEKGDIPEGYSVSREKKERFSLILESASTNQTSMYLCASRITSGGAWEQFFGPGTRLTVL.

The CDR3 sequence: CASSGGNRGWAGATEAFF. DNA for the CDR3: TGTGCCAGCAGCGGAGGGAACCGAGGGTGGGCAGGAGCCACTGAAGCTTTCTTT. The chain is built from TRBV9 and TRBJ1-1; D call uncertain. The germline V and J ends were trimmed by 3 bases and 4 bases, with 25 bases remaining between them. This CDR3 is 18 amino acids long. CDR1 and CDR2 (germline): SGDLS, YYNGEE.

V is TRBV7-9 and J is TRBJ2-7; D may be TRBD2 (7 bases). Germline loops: CDR1 SEHNR, CDR2 FQNEAQ (reference sequence). Trimming took 4 bases from V and 3 from J, leaving 19 bases between them. The CDR3 loop spans 16 amino acids. Here the CDR3 reads CASSSVKGGLFYEQYF. In nucleotides, the CDR3 is TGTGCCAGCAGCTCTGTTAAGGGGGGGCTGTTCTACGAGCAGTACTTC.

The J gene is TRBJ1-2, the V gene TRBV13; D call uncertain. Germline V lookup: CDR1 PRHDT, CDR2 FYEKMQ (reference sequence). The CDR3 consists of 14 residues. V was cut by 8 bases and J by 1 base, with 14 bases left in between. CDR3 in amino acids: CASRTASFNYGYTF. The CDR3 DNA follows: TGTGCCAGCCGGACGGCTTCCTTTAACTATGGCTACACCTTC. The full variable domain, with the rest looked up from reference TRBV13 and TRBJ1-2, is AAGVIQSPRHLIKEKRETATLKCYPIPRHDTVYWYQQGPGQDPQFLISFYEKMQSDKGSIPDRFSAQQFSDYHSELNMSSLELGDSALYFCASRTASFNYGYTFGSGTRLTVV.

This clone was seen a few times. The sample holds other DNA sequences that translate to the same CDR3. The chain employs TRBV5-1 and TRBJ2-5; 8 bases fit TRBD2. The V segment lost 2 bases and the J segment 5 bases; nucleotides outside the gene matches: 8. The CDR3 loop spans 15 amino acids. Germline V gene sequence: CDR1 SGHRS, CDR2 YFSETQ. The CDR3 DNA is TGCGCCAGCAGCTTCTCGGGGGGGCCTCGGGAGACCCAGTACTTC. The encoded protein is CASSFSGGPRETQYF.

The gene calls are TRBV5-4 and TRBJ2-5, with 8 bases fitting TRBD1. Trimming removed 4 bases from V and 5 bases from J; junction bases left unmatched: 10. This CDR3 is built from 15 residues. Looked up from germline, CDR1 is SGHNT and CDR2 is YYREEE (reference sequence). Here the CDR3 reads CASSPGQDVRETQYF. As DNA, the CDR3 is TGTGCCAGCAGCCCGGGACAGGATGTGCGGGAGACCCAGTACTTC.